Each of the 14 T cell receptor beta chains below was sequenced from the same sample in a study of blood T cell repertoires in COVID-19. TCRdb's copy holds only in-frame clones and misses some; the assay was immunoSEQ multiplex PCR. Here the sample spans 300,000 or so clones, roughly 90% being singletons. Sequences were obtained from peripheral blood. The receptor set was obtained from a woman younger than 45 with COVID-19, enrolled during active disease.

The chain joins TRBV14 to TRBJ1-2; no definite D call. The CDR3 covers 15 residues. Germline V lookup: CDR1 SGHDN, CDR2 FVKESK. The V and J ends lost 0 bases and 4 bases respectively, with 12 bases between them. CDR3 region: CASSQDLQPVYGYTF. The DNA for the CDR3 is TGTGCCAGCAGCCAAGATTTACAGCCAGTCTATGGCTACACCTTC. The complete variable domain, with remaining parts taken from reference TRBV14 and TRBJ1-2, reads EAGVTQFPSHSVIEKGQTVTLRCDPISGHDNLYWYRRVMGKEIKFLLHFVKESKQDESGMPNNRFLAERTGGTYSTLKVQPAELEDSGVYFCASSQDLQPVYGYTFGSGTRLTVV.

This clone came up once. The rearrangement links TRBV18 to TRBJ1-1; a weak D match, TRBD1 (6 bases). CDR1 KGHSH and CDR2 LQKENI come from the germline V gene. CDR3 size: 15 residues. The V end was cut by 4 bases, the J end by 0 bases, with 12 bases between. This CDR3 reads CASSLDTGLNTEAFF. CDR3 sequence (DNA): TGTGCCAGCTCACTAGACACAGGGCTGAACACTGAAGCTTTCTTT.

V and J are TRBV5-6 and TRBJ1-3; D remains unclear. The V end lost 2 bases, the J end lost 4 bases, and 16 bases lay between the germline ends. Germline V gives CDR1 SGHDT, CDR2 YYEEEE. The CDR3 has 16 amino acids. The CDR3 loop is CASSFTAGASGNTIYF. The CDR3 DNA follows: TGTGCCAGCAGCTTCACCGCGGGAGCGTCGGGAAACACCATATATTTT.

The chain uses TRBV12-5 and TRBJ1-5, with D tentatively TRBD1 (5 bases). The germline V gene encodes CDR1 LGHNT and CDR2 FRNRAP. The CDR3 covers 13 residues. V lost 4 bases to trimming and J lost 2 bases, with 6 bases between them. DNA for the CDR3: TGTGCTAGTGGTTGGGGCCGCAATCAGCCCCAGCATTTT. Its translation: CASGWGRNQPQHF.

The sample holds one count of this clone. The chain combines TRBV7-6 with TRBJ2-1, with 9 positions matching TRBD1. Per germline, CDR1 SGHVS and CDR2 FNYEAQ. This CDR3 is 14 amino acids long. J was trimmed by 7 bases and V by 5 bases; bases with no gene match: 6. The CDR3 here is CASSPGQGRNEQFF. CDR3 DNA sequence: TGTGCCAGCAGCCCCGGACAGGGGAGGAATGAGCAGTTCTTC.

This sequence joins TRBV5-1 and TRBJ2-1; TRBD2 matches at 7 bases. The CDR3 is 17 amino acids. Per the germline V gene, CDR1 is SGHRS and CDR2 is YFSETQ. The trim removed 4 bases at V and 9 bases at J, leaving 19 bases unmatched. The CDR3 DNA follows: TGCGCCAGCAGCGTCCGACTAGTGGGAGGGCCAGGGATTGAGCAGTTCTTC. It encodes CASSVRLVGGPGIEQFF.

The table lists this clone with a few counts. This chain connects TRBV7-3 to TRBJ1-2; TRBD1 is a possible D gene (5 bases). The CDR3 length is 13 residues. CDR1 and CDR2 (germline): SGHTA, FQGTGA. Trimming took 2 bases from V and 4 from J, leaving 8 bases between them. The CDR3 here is CASSLYQGYGYTF. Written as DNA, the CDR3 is TGTGCCAGCAGCTTATATCAGGGCTATGGCTACACCTTC.

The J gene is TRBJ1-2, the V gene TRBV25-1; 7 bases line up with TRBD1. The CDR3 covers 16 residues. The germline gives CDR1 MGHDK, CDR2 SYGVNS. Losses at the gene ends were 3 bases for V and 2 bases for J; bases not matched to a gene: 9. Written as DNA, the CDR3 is TGTGCCAGCAGTGATTTAGCGGGACAGATGAACTATGGCTACACCTTC. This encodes CASSDLAGQMNYGYTF.

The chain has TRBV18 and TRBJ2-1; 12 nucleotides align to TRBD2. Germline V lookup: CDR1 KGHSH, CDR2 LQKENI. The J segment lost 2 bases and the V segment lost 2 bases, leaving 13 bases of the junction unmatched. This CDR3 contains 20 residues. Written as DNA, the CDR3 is TGTGCCAGCTCACCATTCCTTCTAGCGGGAGGGCCTAGGACCTACAATGAGCAGTTCTTC. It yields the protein CASSPFLLAGGPRTYNEQFF.

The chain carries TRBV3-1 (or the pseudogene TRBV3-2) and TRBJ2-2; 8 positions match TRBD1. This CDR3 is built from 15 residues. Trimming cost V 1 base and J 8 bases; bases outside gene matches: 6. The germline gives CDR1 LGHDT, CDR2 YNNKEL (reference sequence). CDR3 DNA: TGTGCCAGCAGCCAAGGACAGGGGAGAACGGGGGAGCTGTTTTTT. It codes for CASSQGQGRTGELFF.

CDR3 nucleotides: TGTGCCAGCAGCGTGACAGGGGGCGGCGAGCAGTACTTC. Protein product: CASSVTGGGEQYF. The rearrangement uses TRBV9 and TRBJ2-7; 10 nucleotides match TRBD1. This CDR3 comprises 13 residues. The junction had 2 bases not matched to a gene; V was cut back by 2 bases and J by 6 bases. The germline V gene encodes CDR1 SGDLS and CDR2 YYNGEE.

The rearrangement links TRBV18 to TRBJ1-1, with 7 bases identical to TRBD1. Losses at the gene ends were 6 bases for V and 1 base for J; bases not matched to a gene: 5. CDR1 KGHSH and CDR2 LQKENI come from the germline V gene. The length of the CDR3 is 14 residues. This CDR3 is CASSLGQRNTEAFF. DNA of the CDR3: TGTGCCAGCTCCTTGGGACAGAGGAACACTGAAGCTTTCTTT.

CDR3 sequence: CAWSVLPPQGEVAFF. The DNA for the CDR3 is TGTGCCTGGAGTGTACTCCCCCCACAGGGAGAGGTTGCTTTCTTT. J is TRBJ1-1 and V is TRBV30; maybe TRBD1 (6 bases). V was cut by 0 bases and J by 11 bases, with 22 bases left in between. Germline values: CDR1 GTSNPN, CDR2 SVGIG (reference sequence). This CDR3 is built from 15 residues.

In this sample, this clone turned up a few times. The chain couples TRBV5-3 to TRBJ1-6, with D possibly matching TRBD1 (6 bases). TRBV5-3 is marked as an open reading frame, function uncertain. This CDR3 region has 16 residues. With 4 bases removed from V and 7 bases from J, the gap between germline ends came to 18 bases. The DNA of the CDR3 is TGTGCCAGAAGCCCCCGTAGAAGGGGGACCAATTCACCCCTCCACTTT. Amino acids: CARSPRRRGTNSPLHF.